This TCR beta chain came from a study of cytomegalovirus exposure and HLA in healthy donors. Study-level results: A later analysis associated 15,000 or so TCR beta sequences with HLA alleles at a 0.05 false discovery rate.

CDR1 and CDR2 from the germline V gene are KGHSH and LQKENI. V dropped 3 bases and J dropped 6; count of bases not matched to a gene: 8. The CDR3 runs 15 residues. The PCR made use of 60 Vbeta and 13 Jbeta primers. Sequencing used immunoSEQ multiplex PCR; TCRdb keeps in-frame clones, though not all of them. The data hold 100,000 to 150,000 clones, with around 70% observed a single time. On this clone: Its antigen is currently unknown.

Sequenced input: PBMCs. The chain couples TRBV18 to TRBJ1-2, with 9 positions matching TRBD1. This TCR was sampled from a male donor in good health and CMV-seronegative. CDR3 sequence reads: CASSPRTGDVDGYTF. The CDR3 DNA reads TGTGCCAGCTCACCCAGGACAGGGGATGTCGATGGCTACACCTTC.